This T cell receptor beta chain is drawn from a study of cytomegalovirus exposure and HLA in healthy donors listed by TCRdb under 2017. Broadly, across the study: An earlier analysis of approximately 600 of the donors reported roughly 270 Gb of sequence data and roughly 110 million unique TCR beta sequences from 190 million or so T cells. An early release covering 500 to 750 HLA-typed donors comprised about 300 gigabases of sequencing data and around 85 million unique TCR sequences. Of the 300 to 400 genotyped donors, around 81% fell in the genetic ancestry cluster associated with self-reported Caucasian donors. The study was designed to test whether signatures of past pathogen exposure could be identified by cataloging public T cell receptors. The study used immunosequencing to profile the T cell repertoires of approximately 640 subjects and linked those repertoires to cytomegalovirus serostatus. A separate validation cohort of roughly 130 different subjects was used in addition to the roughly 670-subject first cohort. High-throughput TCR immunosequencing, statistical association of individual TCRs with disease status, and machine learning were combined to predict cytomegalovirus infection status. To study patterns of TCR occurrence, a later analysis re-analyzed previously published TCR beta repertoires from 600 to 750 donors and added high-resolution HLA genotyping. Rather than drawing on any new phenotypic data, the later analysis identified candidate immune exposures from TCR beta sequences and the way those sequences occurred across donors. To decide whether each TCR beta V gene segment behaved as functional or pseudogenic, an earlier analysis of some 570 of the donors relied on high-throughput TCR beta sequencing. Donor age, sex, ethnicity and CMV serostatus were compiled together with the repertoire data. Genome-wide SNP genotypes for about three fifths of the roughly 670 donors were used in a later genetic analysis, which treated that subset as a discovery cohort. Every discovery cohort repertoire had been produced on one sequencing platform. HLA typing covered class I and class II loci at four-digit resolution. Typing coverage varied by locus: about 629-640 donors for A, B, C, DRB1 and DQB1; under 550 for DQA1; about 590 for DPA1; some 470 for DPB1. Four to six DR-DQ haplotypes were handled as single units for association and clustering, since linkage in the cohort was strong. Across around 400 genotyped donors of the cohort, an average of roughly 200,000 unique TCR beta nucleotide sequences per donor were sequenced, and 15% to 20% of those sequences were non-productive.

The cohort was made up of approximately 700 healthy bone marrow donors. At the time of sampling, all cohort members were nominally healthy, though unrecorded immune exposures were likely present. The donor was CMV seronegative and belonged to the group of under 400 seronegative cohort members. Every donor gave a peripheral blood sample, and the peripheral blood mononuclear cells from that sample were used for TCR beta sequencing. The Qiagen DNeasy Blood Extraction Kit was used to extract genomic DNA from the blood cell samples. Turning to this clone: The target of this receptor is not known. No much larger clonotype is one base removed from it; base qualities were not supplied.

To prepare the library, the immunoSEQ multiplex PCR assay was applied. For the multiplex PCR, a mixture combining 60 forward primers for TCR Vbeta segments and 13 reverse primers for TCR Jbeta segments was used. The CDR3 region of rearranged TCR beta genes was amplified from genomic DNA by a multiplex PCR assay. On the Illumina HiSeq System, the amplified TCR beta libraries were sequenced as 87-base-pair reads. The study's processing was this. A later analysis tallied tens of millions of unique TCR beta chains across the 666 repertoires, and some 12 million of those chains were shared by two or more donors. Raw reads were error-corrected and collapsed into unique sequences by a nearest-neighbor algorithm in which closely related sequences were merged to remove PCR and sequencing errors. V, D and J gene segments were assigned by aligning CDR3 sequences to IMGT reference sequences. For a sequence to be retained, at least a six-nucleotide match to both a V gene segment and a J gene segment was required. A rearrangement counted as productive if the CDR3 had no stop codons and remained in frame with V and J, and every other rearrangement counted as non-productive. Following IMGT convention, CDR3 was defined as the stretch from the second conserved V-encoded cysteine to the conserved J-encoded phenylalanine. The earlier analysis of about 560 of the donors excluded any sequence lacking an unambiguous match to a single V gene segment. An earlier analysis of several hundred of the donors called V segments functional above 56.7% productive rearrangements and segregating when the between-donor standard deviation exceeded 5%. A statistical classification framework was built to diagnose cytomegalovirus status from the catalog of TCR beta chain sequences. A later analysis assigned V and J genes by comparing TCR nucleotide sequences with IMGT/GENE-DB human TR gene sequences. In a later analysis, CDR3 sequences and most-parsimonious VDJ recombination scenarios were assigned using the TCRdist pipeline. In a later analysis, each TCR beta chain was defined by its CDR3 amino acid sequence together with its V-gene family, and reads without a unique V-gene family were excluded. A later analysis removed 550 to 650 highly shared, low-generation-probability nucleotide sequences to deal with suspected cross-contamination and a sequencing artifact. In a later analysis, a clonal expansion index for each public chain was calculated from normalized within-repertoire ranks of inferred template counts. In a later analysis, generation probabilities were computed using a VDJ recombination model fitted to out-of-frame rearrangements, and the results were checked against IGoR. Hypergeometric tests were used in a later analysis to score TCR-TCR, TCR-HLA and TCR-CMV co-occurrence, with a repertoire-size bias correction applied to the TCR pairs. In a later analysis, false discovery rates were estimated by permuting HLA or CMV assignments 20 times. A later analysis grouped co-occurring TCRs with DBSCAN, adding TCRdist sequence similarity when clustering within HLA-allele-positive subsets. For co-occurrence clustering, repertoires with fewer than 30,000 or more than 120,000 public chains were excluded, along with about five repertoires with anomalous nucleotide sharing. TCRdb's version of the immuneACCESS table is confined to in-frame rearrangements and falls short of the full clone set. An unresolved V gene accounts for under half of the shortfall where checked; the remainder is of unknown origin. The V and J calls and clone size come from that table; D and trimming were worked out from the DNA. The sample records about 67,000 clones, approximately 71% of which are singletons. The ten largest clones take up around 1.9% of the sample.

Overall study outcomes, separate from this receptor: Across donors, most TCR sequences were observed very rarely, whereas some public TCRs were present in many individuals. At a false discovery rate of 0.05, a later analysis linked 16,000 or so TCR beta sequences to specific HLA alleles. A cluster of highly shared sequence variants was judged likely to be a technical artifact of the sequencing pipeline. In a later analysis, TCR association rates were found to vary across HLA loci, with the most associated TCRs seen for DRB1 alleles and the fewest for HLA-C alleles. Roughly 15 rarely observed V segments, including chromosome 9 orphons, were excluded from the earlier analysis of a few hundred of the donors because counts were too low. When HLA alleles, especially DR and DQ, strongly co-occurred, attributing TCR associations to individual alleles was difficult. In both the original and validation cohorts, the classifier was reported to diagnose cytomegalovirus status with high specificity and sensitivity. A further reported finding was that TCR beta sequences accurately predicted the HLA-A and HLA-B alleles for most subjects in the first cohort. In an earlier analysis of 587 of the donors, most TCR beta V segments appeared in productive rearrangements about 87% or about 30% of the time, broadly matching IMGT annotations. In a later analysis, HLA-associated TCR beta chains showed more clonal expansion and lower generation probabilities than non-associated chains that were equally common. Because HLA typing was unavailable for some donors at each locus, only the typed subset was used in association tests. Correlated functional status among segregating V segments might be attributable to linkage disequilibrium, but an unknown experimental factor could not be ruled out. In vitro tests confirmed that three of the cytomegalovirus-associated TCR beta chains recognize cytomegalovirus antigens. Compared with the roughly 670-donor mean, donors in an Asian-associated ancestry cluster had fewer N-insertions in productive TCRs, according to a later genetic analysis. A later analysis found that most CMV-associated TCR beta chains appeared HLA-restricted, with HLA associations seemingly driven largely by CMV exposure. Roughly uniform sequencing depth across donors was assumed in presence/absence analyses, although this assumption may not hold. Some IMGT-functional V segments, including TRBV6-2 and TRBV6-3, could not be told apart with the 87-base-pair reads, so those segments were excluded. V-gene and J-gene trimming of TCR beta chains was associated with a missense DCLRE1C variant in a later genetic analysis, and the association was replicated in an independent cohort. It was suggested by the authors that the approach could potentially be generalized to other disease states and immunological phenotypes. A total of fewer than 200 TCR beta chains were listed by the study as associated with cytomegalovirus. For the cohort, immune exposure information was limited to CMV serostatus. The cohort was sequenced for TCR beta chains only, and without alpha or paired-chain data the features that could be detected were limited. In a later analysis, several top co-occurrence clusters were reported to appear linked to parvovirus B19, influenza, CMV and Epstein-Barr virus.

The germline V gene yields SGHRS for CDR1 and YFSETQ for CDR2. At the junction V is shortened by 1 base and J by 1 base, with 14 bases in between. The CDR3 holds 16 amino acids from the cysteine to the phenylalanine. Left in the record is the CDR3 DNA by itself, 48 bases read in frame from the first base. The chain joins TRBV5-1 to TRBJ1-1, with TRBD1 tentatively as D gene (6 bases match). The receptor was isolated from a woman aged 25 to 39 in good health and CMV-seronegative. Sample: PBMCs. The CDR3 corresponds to CASSLLPDRANTEAFF. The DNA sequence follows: TGCGCCAGCAGCTTGTTGCCGGACAGAGCGAACACTGAAGCTTTCTTT.